These T cell receptor beta chains were read from a single sample in a study of blood T cell repertoires in COVID-19. Only in-frame clones appear in the TCRdb table, and some are missing; sequencing was by immunoSEQ multiplex PCR. Of over 200,000 clones in the sample, approximately 80% were seen once. Sequences were obtained from PBMCs or T cells enriched from blood (not recorded which). These receptors all come from a man aged 55 to 70 who had recovered from COVID-19. Both conserved end residues are part of each CDR3. The D gene is left open where the match is weak. Size is stated for part of the rows, as once, few or many counts, or as a class when the clone is expanded.

TRBJ1-1 | TRBV5-1 | . | TRBD1 | TGCGCCAGCAGCGGCCTACAGGGGGCGCTTACTGAAGCTTTCTTT | CASSGLQGALTEAFF
TRBJ1-1 | TRBV3-1/TRBV3-2 | . | . | TGTGCCAGCAGCCAGTACAGGGCTGCCGCTGAAGCTTTCTTT | CASSQYRAAAEAFF
TRBJ2-2 | TRBV25-1 | . | TRBD2 | TGTGCCAGCAGCGTAGCGGGGGCGCACACCGGGGAGCTGTTTTTT | CASSVAGAHTGELFF
TRBJ1-1 | TRBV10-3 | once | TRBD1 | TGTGCCGCGGACAGGGACGGGAGAACTGAAGCTTTCTTT | CAADRDGRTEAFF
TRBJ1-2 | TRBV12-5 | . | . | TGTGCTAGTGGTTTAACAGAGTTCTATGGCTACACCTTC | CASGLTEFYGYTF
TRBJ2-7 | TRBV5-6 | . | . | TGTGCCAGCAGCTTGGCCCAGGGGCATTACGAGCAGTACTTC | CASSLAQGHYEQYF
TRBJ2-3 | TRBV10-3 | . | TRBD2 | TGTGCCATCAGTGATGGACTAGCGGGGGTCACAGATACGCAGTATTTT | CAISDGLAGVTDTQYF
TRBJ1-4 | TRBV7-8 | . | . | TGTGCCAGCAGCTCCCGGGTAGGGACAAGGGATGAAAAACTGTTTTTT | CASSSRVGTRDEKLFF
TRBJ2-7 | TRBV10-3 | . | TRBD2 | TGTGCCATCAGTGAAACTAGCGGGAGCTACGAGCAGTACTTC | CAISETSGSYEQYF
TRBJ2-2 | TRBV7-9 | . | . | TGTGCCAGCAGCCTGGGGGACATCTTCACCGGGGAGCTGTTTTTT | CASSLGDIFTGELFF
TRBJ1-1 | TRBV15 | . | . | TGTGCCACCAGCAGAGAAGGGCGGGGCTCGGTTGCTTTCTTT | CATSREGRGSVAFF
TRBJ2-1 | TRBV24-1 | . | TRBD1 | TGTGCCACCAGTGATCCCGCAGGGGGCGATGAGCAGTTCTTC | CATSDPAGGDEQFF
TRBJ2-7 | TRBV29-1 | once | . | TGCAGCGCAGACAGGGAGGACGAGCAGTACTTC | CSADREDEQYF
TRBJ1-5 | TRBV15 | . | TRBD1 | TGTGCCACCAGCAGGGGGGGGACAGGATATCAGCCCCAGCATTTT | CATSRGGTGYQPQHF
TRBJ1-6 | TRBV6-5 | many | . | TGTGCCAGCAGTTACTCCTTACAGGCGAGTAATTCACCCCTCCACTTT | CASSYSLQASNSPLHF
TRBJ2-4 | TRBV5-1 | few | . | TGCGCCAGCAGCTTGGGGCCCAAAAACATTCAGTACTTC | CASSLGPKNIQYF
TRBJ2-1 | TRBV19 | . | TRBD2 | TGTGCCAGTAGTATCTATTATGCAGCGGGGGGTCGTCACAATGAGCAGTTCTTC | CASSIYYAAGGRHNEQFF
TRBJ1-5 | TRBV6-5 | . | . | TGTGCCAGCAGTTACTCGATCCCCGAGGATCAGCCCCAGCATTTT | CASSYSIPEDQPQHF
TRBJ1-2 | TRBV6-5 | . | . | TGTGCCAGCTTTTCTGGAGAGATCTATGGCTACACCTTC | CASFSGEIYGYTF
TRBJ1-2 | TRBV2 | . | TRBD1 | TGTGCCAGCGGGACAGACTATGGCTACACCTTC | CASGTDYGYTF
TRBJ2-7 | TRBV2 | . | . | TGTGCCAGCAAGGACACTCGCTACGAGCAGTACTTC | CASKDTRYEQYF
TRBJ2-2 | TRBV27 | . | TRBD2 | TGTCCCCGCGAGGGCTCCGGGTGGGGACTAGCGGGGGGGCCGGGTGGCACCGGGGAGCTGTTTTTT | CPREGSGWGLAGGPGGTGELFF
TRBJ2-3 | TRBV7-3 | once | TRBD2 | TGTGCCAGCAGCTTACGGGCGGGGGGCCCAGATACGCAGTATTTT | CASSLRAGGPDTQYF
TRBJ1-1 | TRBV2 | . | . | TGTGCCAGCTCGGGTATGGGGAGAGGGTTGGGCACTGAAGCTTTCTTT | CASSGMGRGLGTEAFF
TRBJ2-4 | TRBV11-3 | few | . | TGTGCCAGCAGCTTAGGACTAGTCCAAAACATTCAGTACTTC | CASSLGLVQNIQYF
TRBJ1-2 | TRBV19 | . | TRBD1 | TGTGCCAGTAGTCGGGACAGGGACCTAGCTAACTATGGCTACACCTTC | CASSRDRDLANYGYTF
TRBJ1-5 | TRBV3-1/TRBV3-2 | . | . | TGTGCCAGCAGCAAGGACAGAAATCAGCCCCAGCATTTT | CASSKDRNQPQHF
TRBJ1-1 | TRBV7-9 | . | TRBD1 | TGTGCCAGCAGCTTAGGGACAGGGATGAACACTGAAGCTTTCTTT | CASSLGTGMNTEAFF
TRBJ2-7 | TRBV6-5 | . | TRBD1 | TGTGCCAGCAGCACCATTGACAGGGATGTGGGCGAGCAGTACTTC | CASSTIDRDVGEQYF
TRBJ1-2 | TRBV10-3 | once | . | TGTGCCACTTCGACGGGGGAGGGCTATGGCTACACCTTC | CATSTGEGYGYTF
TRBJ2-4 | TRBV7-2 | . | . | TGTGCCAGCAGCCCCTGGGGTGGGGCAGGGTTCATTCAGTACTTC | CASSPWGGAGFIQYF
TRBJ2-6 | TRBV29-1 | . | TRBD2 | TGCAGCGTTGAAGGGGGGGGAGATGGGGCCAACGTCCTGACTTTC | CSVEGGGDGANVLTF